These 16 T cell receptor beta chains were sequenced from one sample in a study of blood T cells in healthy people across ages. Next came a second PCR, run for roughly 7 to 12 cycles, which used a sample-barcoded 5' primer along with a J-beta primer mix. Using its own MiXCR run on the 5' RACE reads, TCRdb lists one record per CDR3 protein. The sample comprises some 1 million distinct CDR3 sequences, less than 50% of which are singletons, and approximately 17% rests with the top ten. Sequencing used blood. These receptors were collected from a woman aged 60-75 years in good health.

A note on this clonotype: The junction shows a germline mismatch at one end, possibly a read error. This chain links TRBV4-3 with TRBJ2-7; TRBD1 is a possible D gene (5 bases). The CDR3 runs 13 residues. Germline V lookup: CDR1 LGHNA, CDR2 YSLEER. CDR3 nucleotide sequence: TGCGCCAGCGGCCAGACTCAGGGTTACGAGCAGTACTTC. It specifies CASGQTQGYEQYF.

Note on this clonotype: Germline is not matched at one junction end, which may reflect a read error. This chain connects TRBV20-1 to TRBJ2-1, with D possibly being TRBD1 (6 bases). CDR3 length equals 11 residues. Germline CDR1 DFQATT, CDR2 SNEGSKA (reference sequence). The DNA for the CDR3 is TGCAGTGCTAGACAGGGGCTTGAGCGGTTCTTC. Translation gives CSARQGLERFF.

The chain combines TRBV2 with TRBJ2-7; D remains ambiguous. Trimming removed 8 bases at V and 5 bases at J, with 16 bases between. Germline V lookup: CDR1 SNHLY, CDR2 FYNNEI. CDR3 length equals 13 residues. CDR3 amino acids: CASPGASPHEQYF. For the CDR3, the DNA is TGTGCCAGCCCCGGAGCGTCCCCCCACGAGCAGTACTTC. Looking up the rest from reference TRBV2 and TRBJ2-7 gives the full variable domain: EPEVTQTPSHQVTQMGQEVILRCVPISNHLYFYWYRQILGQKVEFLVSFYNNEISEKSEIFDDQFSVERPDGSNFTLKIRSTKLEDSAMYFCASPGASPHEQYFGPGTRLTVT.

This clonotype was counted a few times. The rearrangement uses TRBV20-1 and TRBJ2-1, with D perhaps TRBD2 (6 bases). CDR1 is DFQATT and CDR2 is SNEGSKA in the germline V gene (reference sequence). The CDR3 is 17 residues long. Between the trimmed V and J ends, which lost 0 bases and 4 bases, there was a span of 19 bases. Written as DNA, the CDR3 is TGCAGTGCTAGAGATTACCGGAGGGTTGCTCGGTACAATGAGCAGTTCTTC. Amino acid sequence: CSARDYRRVARYNEQFF.

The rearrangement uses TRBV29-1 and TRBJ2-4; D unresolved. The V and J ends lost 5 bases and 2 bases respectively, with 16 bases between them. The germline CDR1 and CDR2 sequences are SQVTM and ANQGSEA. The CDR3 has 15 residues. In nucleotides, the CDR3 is TGCAGCGTTTCCCGTGACCGGTCCACCAAAAACATTCAGTACTTC. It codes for CSVSRDRSTKNIQYF.

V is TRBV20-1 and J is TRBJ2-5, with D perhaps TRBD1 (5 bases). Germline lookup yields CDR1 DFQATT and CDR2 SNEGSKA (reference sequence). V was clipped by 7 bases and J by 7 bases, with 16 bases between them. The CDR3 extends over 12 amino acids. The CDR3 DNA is TGCAGTGTCGGCACCGACCAGGGGACCCAGTACTTC. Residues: CSVGTDQGTQYF.

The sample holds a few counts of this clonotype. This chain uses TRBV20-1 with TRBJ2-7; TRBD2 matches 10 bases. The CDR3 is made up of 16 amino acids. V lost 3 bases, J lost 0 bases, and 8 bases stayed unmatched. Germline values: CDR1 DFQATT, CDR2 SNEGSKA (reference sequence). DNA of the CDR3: TGCAGTGCTAGCAGACTAGCGGGCGATAACTCCTACGAGCAGTACTTC. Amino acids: CSASRLAGDNSYEQYF.

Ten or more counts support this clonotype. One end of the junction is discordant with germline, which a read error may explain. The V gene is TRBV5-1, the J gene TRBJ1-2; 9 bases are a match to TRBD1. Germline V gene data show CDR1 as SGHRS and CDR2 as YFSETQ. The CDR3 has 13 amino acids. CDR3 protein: CASSRDRDYGYTF. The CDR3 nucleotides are TGTGCCAGCAGTAGGGACAGGGACTATGGCTACACCTTC.

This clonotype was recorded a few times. The CDR3 DNA follows: TGTGCCAGCAGTGGGAGGAGTTTACCCCACTACGAGCAGTACTTC. This codes for CASSGRSLPHYEQYF. This chain connects TRBV6-2 or TRBV6-3 to TRBJ2-7, with a tentative D call TRBD2 (6 bases). CDR1 is MNHEY, CDR2 SVGEGT, per germline. V was cut by 5 bases and J by 3 bases, with 17 bases left in between. The CDR3 extends over 15 amino acids.

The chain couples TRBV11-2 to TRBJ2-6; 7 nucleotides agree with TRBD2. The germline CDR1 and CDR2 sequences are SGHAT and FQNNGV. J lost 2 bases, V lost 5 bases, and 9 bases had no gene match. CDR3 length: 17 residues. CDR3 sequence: CASSPWGGRAGANVLTF. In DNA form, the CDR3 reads TGTGCCAGCAGCCCCTGGGGCGGGAGAGCTGGGGCCAACGTCCTGACTTTC.

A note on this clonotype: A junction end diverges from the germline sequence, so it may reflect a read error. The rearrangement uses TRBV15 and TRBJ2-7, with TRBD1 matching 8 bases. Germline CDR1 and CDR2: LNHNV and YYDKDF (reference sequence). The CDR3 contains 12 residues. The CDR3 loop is CTTGQGSHEQYF. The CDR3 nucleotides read TGTACCACCGGACAGGGCTCCCACGAGCAGTACTTC.

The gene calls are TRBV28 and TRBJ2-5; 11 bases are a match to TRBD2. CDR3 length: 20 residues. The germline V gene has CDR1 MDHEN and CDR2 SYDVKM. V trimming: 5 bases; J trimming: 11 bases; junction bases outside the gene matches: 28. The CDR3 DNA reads TGTGCCAGCAGTCTCCCCCCGGGACTAGCGGAGACAAGAGCCTACAATGAGCAGTACTTC. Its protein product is CASSLPPGLAETRAYNEQYF.

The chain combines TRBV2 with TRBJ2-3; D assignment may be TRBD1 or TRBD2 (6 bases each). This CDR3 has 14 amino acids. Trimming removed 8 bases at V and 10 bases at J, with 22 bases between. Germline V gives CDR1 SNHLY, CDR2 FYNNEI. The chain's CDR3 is CASARTAGLDAQYF. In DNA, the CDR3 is TGTGCCAGCGCCAGGACAGCGGGTTTGGATGCGCAGTATTTT.

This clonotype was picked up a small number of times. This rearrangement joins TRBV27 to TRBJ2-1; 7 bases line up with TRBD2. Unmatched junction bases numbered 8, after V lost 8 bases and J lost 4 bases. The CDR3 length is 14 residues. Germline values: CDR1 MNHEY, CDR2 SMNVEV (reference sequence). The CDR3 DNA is TGTGCCAGCCAGGTAGCGGGTCGATACAATGAGCAGTTCTTC. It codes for CASQVAGRYNEQFF.

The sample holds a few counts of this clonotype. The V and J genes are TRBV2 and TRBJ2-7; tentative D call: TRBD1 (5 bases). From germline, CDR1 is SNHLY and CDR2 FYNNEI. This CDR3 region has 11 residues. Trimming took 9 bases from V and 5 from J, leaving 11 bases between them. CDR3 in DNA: TGTGCCAGAGGGGCGGTAGACGAGCAGTACTTC. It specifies CARGAVDEQYF. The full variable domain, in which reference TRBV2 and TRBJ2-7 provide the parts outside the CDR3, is EPEVTQTPSHQVTQMGQEVILRCVPISNHLYFYWYRQILGQKVEFLVSFYNNEISEKSEIFDDQFSVERPDGSNFTLKIRSTKLEDSAMYFCARGAVDEQYFGPGTRLTVT.

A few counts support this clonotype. The CDR3 sequence is CASSLAGQGEVGYTF. CDR3 coding DNA: TGTGCCAGCAGCTTAGCCGGACAGGGGGAGGTTGGCTACACCTTC. The rearrangement uses TRBV7-9 and TRBJ1-2; TRBD1 matches at 10 bases. The germline V gene has CDR1 SEHNR and CDR2 FQNEAQ (reference sequence). With V trimmed by 0 bases and J by 7 bases, 5 bases remained unmatched. There are 15 residues in the CDR3. The variable domain in full, with the rest retrieved from reference TRBV7-9 and TRBJ1-2, is DTGVSQNPRHKITKRGQNVTFRCDPISEHNRLYWYRQTLGQGPEFLTYFQNEAQLEKSRLLSDRFSAERPKGSFSTLEIQRTEQGDSAMYLCASSLAGQGEVGYTFGSGTRLTVV.